A selection of T cell receptor beta chains follows, all from one sample in a study of cytomegalovirus exposure and HLA in healthy donors. Data came from immunoSEQ multiplex PCR; TCRdb stores just in-frame clones and leaves some out. The data contain fewer than 250,000 clones, 80% to 90% of them singletons. Sequenced material: PBMCs. The receptors stem from a man in his forties in good health and CMV-seropositive. CDR3s include the opening cysteine and the closing phenylalanine or tryptophan. The D gene is left open where the match is weak. Size is omitted from some rows. Given values are once, few, many or a class for expanded clones.

V,D,J,size,DNA,CDR3
TRBV10-3,-,TRBJ1-5,-,TGTGCCATCAGCCCGGGGAATCAGCCCCAGCATTTT,CAISPGNQPQHF
TRBV4-2,TRBD2,TRBJ2-5,few,TGTGCCAGCAGCCAAGGAACTAGCGGGATGGGATTTGAGGAGACCCAGTACTTC,CASSQGTSGMGFEETQYF
TRBV25-1,TRBD1,TRBJ1-1,-,TGTGCCAGCGAGAGGACAGGGAACACTGAAGCTTTCTTT,CASERTGNTEAFF
TRBV7-8,TRBD1,TRBJ2-7,few,TGTGCCAGCACCTCCGGGACAGGGTCACCCTACGAGCAGTACTTC,CASTSGTGSPYEQYF
TRBV5-1,TRBD1,TRBJ1-2,-,TGCGCCAGCAGCCCAGAGGACAGGGGTGGCTACACCTTC,CASSPEDRGGYTF
TRBV5-1,TRBD2,TRBJ2-3,-,TGCGCCAGCAGCTTGGCCTCTAGCGGGATAAGCACAGATACGCAGTATTTT,CASSLASSGISTDTQYF
TRBV2,TRBD2,TRBJ2-1,-,TGTGCCAGCAGTGAAGTCAGGCTAGCGGTCTACAATGAGCAGTTCTTC,CASSEVRLAVYNEQFF
TRBV7-2,TRBD2,TRBJ2-7,-,TGTGCCAGCGGAACTAGCGTCACCTACGAGCAGTACTTC,CASGTSVTYEQYF
TRBV28,-,TRBJ2-2,few,TGTGCCAGCAGTTTATGGACTCCCGGTCGCACCGGGGAGCTGTTTTTT,CASSLWTPGRTGELFF
TRBV7-6,-,TRBJ1-2,-,TGTGCCAGCAGCTTAGCCCTTGGGCAAAACTATGGCTACACCTTC,CASSLALGQNYGYTF
TRBV27,TRBD1,TRBJ1-1,-,TGTGCCAGCAGTTTCACAGGGGGGAACACTGAAGCTTTCTTT,CASSFTGGNTEAFF
TRBV7-9,-,TRBJ1-4,-,TGTGCCAGCAGCTTAGAACAGCTTTATGAAAAACTGTTTTTT,CASSLEQLYEKLFF
TRBV5-1,-,TRBJ1-4,few,TGCGCCAGCAGCTTGGTGCCACTCCCGCGGCGTGAAAAACTGTTTTTT,CASSLVPLPRREKLFF
TRBV7-2,TRBD1,TRBJ1-2,-,TGTGCCAGCAGCTTAAATCAGGGGGCGCGTGGCTACACCTTC,CASSLNQGARGYTF
TRBV27,TRBD2,TRBJ2-1,-,TGTGCCAGCAGTTCGCGGGTAGCGGGGGTCAATGAGCAGTTCTTC,CASSSRVAGVNEQFF
TRBV19,TRBD1,TRBJ2-1,few,TGTGCCAGTAGTATAACGGGACAGGGAGATGAGCAGTTCTTC,CASSITGQGDEQFF
TRBV5-4,TRBD1,TRBJ2-5,few,TGTGCCAGCAGCTCTCAAACAGGGGGCGGTGAGACCCAGTACTTC,CASSSQTGGGETQYF
TRBV6-5,TRBD1,TRBJ1-6,-,TGTGCCAGCAGTTTGGACAGGGGGAATTCACCCCTCCACTTT,CASSLDRGNSPLHF
TRBV7-2,-,TRBJ2-7,-,TGTGCCAGCAGCGCCGCCTACGAGCAGTACTTC,CASSAAYEQYF
TRBV6-5,-,TRBJ1-2,-,TGTGCCAGCAGTGAAAGCTCCAACTATGGCTACACCTTC,CASSESSNYGYTF